This T cell receptor (beta chain) was recovered during a study of cytomegalovirus exposure and HLA in healthy donors. Study-level results: CMV serostatus alone was available as immune exposure information.

The PCR used 60 Vbeta and 13 Jbeta primers. Libraries were prepared by immunoSEQ multiplex PCR; TCRdb keeps only in-frame clonotypes and omits some of them. This sample has approximately 100,000 clones, with about 80% found just once. The CDR3 is 15 amino acids. Germline V gene lookup returns CDR1 SEHNR and CDR2 FQNEAQ (reference sequence). Comment on this clone: Antigen specificity is unknown. The junction differs from germline at one of its ends, possibly a read error.

The receptor's source is a female donor in good health and CMV-seropositive. This chain joins TRBV7-9 and TRBJ2-4, with 7 positions matching TRBD2. Sequencing was done on a sample of PBMCs. CDR3 coding DNA: TGTTCCAGCAGCCCCTTGGCGGGAGTCAAAAACATTCAGTACTTC. Encoded protein: CSSSPLAGVKNIQYF.